This T cell receptor (beta chain) was sequenced in a study of shared clonotypes between healthy human individuals. Study-wide results and caveats: Blood was the only sampled material, and tissue repertoires likely differ.

Generated by immunoSEQ multiplex PCR, the TCRdb table keeps only in-frame clones and is missing some. The sample includes around 1.9 million clones, under 95% seen only once; the top ten take over 1.5%. Positive CCR7 selection of CD45RO-negative cells yielded the naive CD8 cells, and terminally differentiated effector memory CD45RA+ cells were excluded. Worth noting for this clone: The target antigen is unknown.

The CDR3 runs to 14 residues. The J segment lost 8 bases and the V segment lost 0 bases, leaving 7 bases of the junction unmatched. CDR1 is SGDLS and CDR2 is YYNGEE in the germline V gene. The sample was naive CD8+ T cells from PBMCs. This sequence joins TRBV9 and TRBJ1-2, with 7 bases matching TRBD1. This TCR came from a man aged 18 to 29 in good health. Some clones in this sample may be carry-over from other donors' samples. The CDR3 bases are TGTGCCAGCAGCGTAGGACAGGGCGCTGTCGGCTACACCTTC. This sequence encodes CASSVGQGAVGYTF.